This is a list of T cell receptor beta chains from one sample in a study of CD8 T cells in ankylosing spondylitis. In TCRdb, the 5' RACE reads were re-called with MiXCR into one record per CDR3 protein. The table includes about 800,000 distinct CDR3 sequences, roughly 10% detected once. Sequencing was done on a sample of blood, either unsorted or a sorted T cell fraction (not recorded which). These receptor sequences come from a male donor with ankylosing spondylitis. CDR3s include the opening cysteine and the closing phenylalanine or tryptophan.

V gene	J gene	CDR3 protein
TRBV20-1	TRBJ2-7	CSAYRDSYEQYF
TRBV7-9	TRBJ2-2	CASSPLPWKGYTGELFF
TRBV6-1	TRBJ1-5	CASETGRISNQPQHF
TRBV7-2	TRBJ2-7	CASSLAYDGGEQYF
TRBV3-1	TRBJ2-7	CASSPRFWDRSYEQYF
TRBV7-2	TRBJ2-5	CASSLGREGTQYF
TRBV7-2	TRBJ2-2	CASSLASGSGDGELFF
TRBV20-1	TRBJ2-6	CSTGLAGYSGANVLTF
TRBV10-3	TRBJ1-2	CAINDRVGLGYTF
TRBV7-2	TRBJ2-7	CASSETVTYEQYF
TRBV4-3	TRBJ2-1	CASSQDRNYNEQFF
TRBV12-3/TRBV12-4	TRBJ1-1	CASRKGQLNTEAFF
TRBV7-2	TRBJ2-5	CASSLVGEAKTQYF
TRBV20-1	TRBJ1-1	CSATRGPMNTEAFF
TRBV9	TRBJ1-5	CASSVGAGSTPQHF
TRBV28	TRBJ2-7	CASSLWQGSYEQYF
TRBV10-3	TRBJ2-1	CAISEFPRDGETYNEQFF
TRBV4-3	TRBJ1-3	CASSPTPWDTIYF
TRBV24-1	TRBJ1-2	CATSDFRTRPGGYTF
TRBV4-3	TRBJ1-3	CASSLKRGNTIYF
TRBV6-2/TRBV6-3	TRBJ2-2	CASSYSVRDGELFF
TRBV20-1	TRBJ2-3	CSAGRVSTDTQYF
TRBV5-5	TRBJ1-1	CASIPGGGNTEAFF
TRBV24-1	TRBJ2-2	CATSVRTANTGELFF
TRBV10-3	TRBJ1-2	CAISDREGGYTF
TRBV2	TRBJ2-1	CASTGGGASSYNEQFF
TRBV15	TRBJ2-7	CATSRVKYEQYF
TRBV12-3/TRBV12-4	TRBJ2-1	CASSLPGESSYNEQFF
TRBV20-1	TRBJ1-1	CSARDLTGANTEAFF
TRBV6-5	TRBJ2-5	CASSVLDQETQYF
TRBV20-1	TRBJ2-3	CSATKTDTQYF
TRBV12-3/TRBV12-4	TRBJ2-7	CASSPLGASSYEQYF
TRBV5-1	TRBJ1-1	CASSPTVGYTEAFF
TRBV4-1	TRBJ2-5	CASSPGTSGWYQETQYF
TRBV6-1	TRBJ2-3	CASRAGGTDTQYF
TRBV6-1	TRBJ1-4	CASRRVSTNEKLFF